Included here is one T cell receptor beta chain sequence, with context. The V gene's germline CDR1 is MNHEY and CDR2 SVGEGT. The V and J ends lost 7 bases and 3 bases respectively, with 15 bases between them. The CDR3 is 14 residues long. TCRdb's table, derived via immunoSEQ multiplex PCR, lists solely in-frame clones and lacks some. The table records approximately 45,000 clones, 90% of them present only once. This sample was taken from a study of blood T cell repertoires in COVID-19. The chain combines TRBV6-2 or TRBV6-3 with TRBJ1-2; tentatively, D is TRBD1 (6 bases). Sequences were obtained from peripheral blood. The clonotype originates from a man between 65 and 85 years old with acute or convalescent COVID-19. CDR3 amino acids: CASIPGGADYGYTF. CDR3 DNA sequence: TGTGCCAGCATCCCCGGGGGGGCTGACTATGGCTACACCTTC.